The T cell receptor (beta chain) under discussion was sequenced for a study of Tregs in tolerant kidney transplant recipients. This clone has just one count. The V gene's germline CDR1 is KGHSH and CDR2 LQKENI. The CDR3 extends over 17 amino acids. Trimming shortened V by 2 bases and J by 2 bases, and 18 bases separated the two germline ends. This table comes from immunoSEQ multiplex PCR, and its TCRdb copy is limited to in-frame clones, with some not included. The sample lists over 55,000 clones; around 82% were seen once. This receptor was taken from a human donor in good health. The specimen was CD4+ T cells from blood. The chain combines TRBV18 with TRBJ1-1, with TRBD1 as a possible D gene (5 bases). Written as DNA, the CDR3 is TGTGCCAGCTCACCAACGGTGGGACTCCGGGCCAACACTGAAGCTTTCTTT. It translates to CASSPTVGLRANTEAFF.